Given below is one T cell receptor (beta chain) in context. Its specificity is not known. Pregnant or lactating patients were excluded, as were those with uncontrolled infection or other autoimmune disease. TCR beta CDR3 regions were amplified from RNA transcripts. The study used the HTBI primer set for a first-round RT-PCR of the TCR CDR3. TCRdb ran MiXCR on the multiplex PCR reads and lists one entry per CDR3 protein. The sample consists of approximately 700,000 distinct CDR3 sequences, less than 45% of them appearing once. This CDR3 is built from 15 residues. The trim removed 7 bases at V and 0 bases at J, leaving 4 bases unmatched. Germline-derived CDR1 and CDR2 are MGHDK and SYGVNS. These data come from a study of T cells in Graves' hyperthyroidism and ophthalmopathy. Findings and limits, study-wide: Most thyroid clonotypes expanded above 0.001 were also detected in blood. Ophthalmopathy and stable hyperthyroidism were separated by a 13 V-J model.

Input material: peripheral blood or thyroid tissue (not recorded which). The sequence derives from an adult man with Graves' disease, either hyperthyroidism or ophthalmopathy (not recorded which). The chain is built from TRBV25-1 and TRBJ2-7; TRBD2 matches 12 bases. The CDR3 spells CASIPGLAGSYEQYF. Here the CDR3 DNA reads TGTGCCAGCATACCGGGACTAGCGGGCTCCTACGAGCAGTACTTC.